This TCR beta chain came from a study of OX40 agonist ivuxolimab in advanced cancers. With respect to the entire study: Ivuxolimab was an agonistic, fully human IgG2 monoclonal antibody directed against OX40 (CD134), a costimulatory receptor. Intravenous ivuxolimab was administered to patients every 2 weeks at six dose levels: 0.01, 0.1, 0.3, 1.5, 3 and 10 mg/kg. Among the approximately 50 dose-escalation patients, 19 had hepatocellular carcinoma, 15 or so melanoma, 9 renal cell carcinoma and 9 head and neck cancer. A male proportion of about 79% and a mean age of approximately 60 years, ranging from about 23 to 90, were recorded for the dose-escalation cohort. Prior anti-PD-1, anti-PD-L1 or anti-CTLA-4 therapy was permitted, and checkpoint inhibitors had been received by less than 45% of dose-escalation patients. Three dose-escalation patients achieved partial responses, one with hepatocellular carcinoma and two with cutaneous melanoma. The purpose of peripheral TCRbeta sequencing was to test whether ivuxolimab changed TCR sequence diversity and led to clonal T-cell expansion. The monotherapy dose-escalation portion (N of about 47 patients) of the phase I ivuxolimab trial is reported in the paper.

Per the germline V gene (reference sequence), SEHNR is the CDR1 and FQNEAQ is the CDR2. A distance of 11 bases separates the germline ends of V and J, which lose 2 bases and 7 bases respectively. The CDR3 numbers 14 residues from cysteine through phenylalanine. Kept here is only the CDR3 DNA, which spans 42 bases and is read in frame from base 1. General study outcomes and caveats: The antigen specificity of the peripheral T cells that underwent clonal expansion was not determined. Low levels of normalized T-cell clonal expansion were also seen in some nonresponding patients. In the 0.1-3.0 mg/kg groups, partial responders were among the patients with the lowest normalized peripheral clonal expansion, particularly in CD8+ T cells. At doses of 0.1 to 3.0 mg/kg, clonal expansion of both CD4+ and CD8+ T cells in blood was seen between baseline and week 6. After ivuxolimab, more expanded clones were found on average in CD8+ T cells than in CD4+ T cells.

For sequencing of the TCRbeta CDR3 region, genomic DNA was extracted from the sorted cells. The immunoSEQ Assay was used to sequence the TCRbeta CDR3 regions. Held by TCRdb, this immuneACCESS table contains in-frame sequences only and omits some clones. Under half of the omission traces to an unresolved V gene where checked; the cause of the rest is unknown. For this sample the table gives roughly 100,000 clones, of which over 85% were detected only once. The biggest ten clones account for 0.79% of the sample. The sample holds one count of this clone. The clone's antigen remains unknown. No base quality information exists; no much larger clone differs at one position. The trial excluded patients who had a history of autoimmune disease or who were on systemic immunosuppression. In every dose cohort, peripheral blood was drawn for TCR sequencing at baseline, cycle 4 day 1, and cycle 7 day 1. The samples were drawn from a first-in-human, open-label, multicenter phase I dose-escalation trial of ivuxolimab. The trial enrolled adults with locally advanced or metastatic head and neck squamous cell, hepatocellular, melanoma or renal cell carcinoma. CD4+ and CD8+ T cells were sorted separately from peripheral blood before TCR sequencing.

The source is an adult with an advanced solid tumor such as melanoma, head and neck, liver or kidney cancer. Rearrangement joined TRBV7-9 to TRBJ1-4, and TRBD1 may be the D gene, going by 6 matching bases. The sample here was CD4+ or CD8+ T cells sorted from blood, taken in a trial of the OX40 agonist ivuxolimab. The CDR3 region reads CASSLKGGFEKLFF. The nucleotides are TGTGCCAGCAGCTTAAAAGGGGGATTTGAAAAACTGTTTTTT.